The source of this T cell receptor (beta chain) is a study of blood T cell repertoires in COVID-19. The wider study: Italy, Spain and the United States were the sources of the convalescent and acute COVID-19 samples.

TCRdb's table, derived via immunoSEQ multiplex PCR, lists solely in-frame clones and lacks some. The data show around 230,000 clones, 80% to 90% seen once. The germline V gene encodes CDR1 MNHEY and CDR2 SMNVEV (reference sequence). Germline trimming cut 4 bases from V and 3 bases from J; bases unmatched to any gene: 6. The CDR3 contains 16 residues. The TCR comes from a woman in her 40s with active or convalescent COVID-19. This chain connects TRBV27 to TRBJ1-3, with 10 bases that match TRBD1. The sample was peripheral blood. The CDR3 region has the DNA TGTGCCAGCAGTTCTTATGACAGGGGGCTTGGAAACACCATATATTTT. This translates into CASSSYDRGLGNTIYF.